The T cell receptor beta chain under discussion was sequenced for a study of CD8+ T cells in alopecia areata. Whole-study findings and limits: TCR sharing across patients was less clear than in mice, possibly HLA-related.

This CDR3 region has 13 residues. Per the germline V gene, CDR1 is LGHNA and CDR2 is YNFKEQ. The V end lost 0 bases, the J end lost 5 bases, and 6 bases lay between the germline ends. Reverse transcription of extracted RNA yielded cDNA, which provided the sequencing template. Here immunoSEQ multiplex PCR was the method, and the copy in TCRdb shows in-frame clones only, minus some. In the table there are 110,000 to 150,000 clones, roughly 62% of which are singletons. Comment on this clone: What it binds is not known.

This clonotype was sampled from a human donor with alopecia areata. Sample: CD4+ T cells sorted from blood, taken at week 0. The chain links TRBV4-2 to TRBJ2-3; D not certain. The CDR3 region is CASSQDVKDTQYF. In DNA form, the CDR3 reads TGTGCCAGCAGCCAAGATGTCAAAGATACGCAGTATTTT.